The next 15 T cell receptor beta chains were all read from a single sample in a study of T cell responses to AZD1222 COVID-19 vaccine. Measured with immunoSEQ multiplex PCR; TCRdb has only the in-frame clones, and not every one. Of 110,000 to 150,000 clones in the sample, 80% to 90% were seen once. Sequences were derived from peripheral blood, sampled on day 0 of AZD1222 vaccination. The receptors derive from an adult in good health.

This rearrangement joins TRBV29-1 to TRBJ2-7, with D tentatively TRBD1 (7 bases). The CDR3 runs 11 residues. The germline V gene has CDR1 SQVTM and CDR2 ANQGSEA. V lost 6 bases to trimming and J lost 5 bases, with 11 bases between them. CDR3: CSVPRGDEQYF. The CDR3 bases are TGCAGCGTACCCAGGGGGGACGAGCAGTACTTC.

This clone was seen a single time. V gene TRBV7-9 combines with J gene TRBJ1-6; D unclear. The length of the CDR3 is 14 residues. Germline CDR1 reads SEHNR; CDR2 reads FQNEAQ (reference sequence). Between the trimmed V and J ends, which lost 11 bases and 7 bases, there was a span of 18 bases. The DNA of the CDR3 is TGTGCCGGTAGGACGCCCAACGGGAATTCACCCCTCCACTTT. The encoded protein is CAGRTPNGNSPLHF.

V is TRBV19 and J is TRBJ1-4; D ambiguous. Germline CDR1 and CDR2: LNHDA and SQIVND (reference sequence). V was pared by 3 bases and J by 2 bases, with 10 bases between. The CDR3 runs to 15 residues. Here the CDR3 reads CASSMQAGTNEKLFF. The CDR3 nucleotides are TGTGCCAGTAGTATGCAGGCTGGGACTAATGAAAAACTGTTTTTT.

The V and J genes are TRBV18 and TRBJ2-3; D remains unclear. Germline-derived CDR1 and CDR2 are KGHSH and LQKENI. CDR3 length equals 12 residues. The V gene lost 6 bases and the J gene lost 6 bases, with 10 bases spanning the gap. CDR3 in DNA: TGTGCCAGCTCCCCTCTTGGGGATACGCAGTATTTT. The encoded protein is CASSPLGDTQYF.

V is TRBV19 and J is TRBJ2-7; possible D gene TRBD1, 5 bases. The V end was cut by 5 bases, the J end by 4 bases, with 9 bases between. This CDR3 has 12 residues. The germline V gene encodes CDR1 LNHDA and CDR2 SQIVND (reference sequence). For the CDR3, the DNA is TGTGCCAGTAGTGCCAGGGCTTACGAGCAGTACTTC. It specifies CASSARAYEQYF. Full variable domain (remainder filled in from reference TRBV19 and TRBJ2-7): DGGITQSPKYLFRKEGQNVTLSCEQNLNHDAMYWYRQDPGQGLRLIYYSQIVNDFQKGDIAEGYSVSREKKESFPLTVTSAQKNPTAFYLCASSARAYEQYFGPGTRLTVT.

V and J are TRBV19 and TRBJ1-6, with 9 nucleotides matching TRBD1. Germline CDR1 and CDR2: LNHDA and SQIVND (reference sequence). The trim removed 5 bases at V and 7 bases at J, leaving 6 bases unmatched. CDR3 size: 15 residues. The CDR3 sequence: CASSPTGTGNSPLHF. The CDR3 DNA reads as TGTGCCAGTAGTCCAACCGGGACAGGGAATTCACCCCTCCACTTT.

The CDR3 bases are TGTGCCAGCAGTCAGGACCCCTGGGAGCAGTTCTTC. This encodes CASSQDPWEQFF. V usage is TRBV12-3 or TRBV12-4 and J usage is TRBJ2-1, with D unresolved. Deletions cut 5 bases from V and 10 bases from J, with 12 bases between. This CDR3 comprises 12 residues.

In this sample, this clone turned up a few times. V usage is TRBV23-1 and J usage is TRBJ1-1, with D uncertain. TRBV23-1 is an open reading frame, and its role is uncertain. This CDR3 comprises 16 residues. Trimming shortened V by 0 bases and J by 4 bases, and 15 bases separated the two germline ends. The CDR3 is CASSQSLGNWSTEAFF. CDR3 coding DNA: TGCGCCAGCAGTCAATCGTTGGGAAATTGGAGCACTGAAGCTTTCTTT.

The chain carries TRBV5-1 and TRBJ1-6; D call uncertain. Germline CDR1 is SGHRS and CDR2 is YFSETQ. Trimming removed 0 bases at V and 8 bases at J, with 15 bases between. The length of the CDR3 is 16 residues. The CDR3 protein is CASSLGGVGVDSPLHF. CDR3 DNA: TGCGCCAGCAGCTTGGGGGGAGTCGGTGTGGATTCACCCCTCCACTTT.

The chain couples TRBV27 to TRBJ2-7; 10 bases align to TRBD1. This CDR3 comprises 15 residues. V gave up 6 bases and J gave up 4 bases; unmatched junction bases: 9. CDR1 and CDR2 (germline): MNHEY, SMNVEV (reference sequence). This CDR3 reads CASRPTGTGVYEQYF. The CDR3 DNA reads TGTGCCAGCAGGCCGACCGGGACAGGGGTTTACGAGCAGTACTTC.

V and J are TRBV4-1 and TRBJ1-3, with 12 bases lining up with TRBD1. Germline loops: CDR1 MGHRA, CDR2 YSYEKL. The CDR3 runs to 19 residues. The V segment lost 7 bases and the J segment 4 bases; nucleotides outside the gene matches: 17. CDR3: CASTLYAFRDRGQGNTIYF. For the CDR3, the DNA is TGCGCCAGCACCCTTTACGCTTTCCGGGACAGGGGGCAAGGAAACACCATATATTTT.

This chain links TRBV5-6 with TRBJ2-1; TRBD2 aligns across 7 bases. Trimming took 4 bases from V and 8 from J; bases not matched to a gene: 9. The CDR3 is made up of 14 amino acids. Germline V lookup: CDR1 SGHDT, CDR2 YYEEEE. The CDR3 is CASSIRTRIDEQFF. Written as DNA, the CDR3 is TGTGCCAGCAGCATAAGGACTAGAATCGATGAGCAGTTCTTC. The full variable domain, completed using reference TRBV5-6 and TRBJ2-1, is DAGVTQSPTHLIKTRGQQVTLRCSPKSGHDTVSWYQQALGQGPQFIFQYYEEEERQRGNFPDRFSGHQFPNYSSELNVNALLLGDSALYLCASSIRTRIDEQFFGPGTRLTVL.

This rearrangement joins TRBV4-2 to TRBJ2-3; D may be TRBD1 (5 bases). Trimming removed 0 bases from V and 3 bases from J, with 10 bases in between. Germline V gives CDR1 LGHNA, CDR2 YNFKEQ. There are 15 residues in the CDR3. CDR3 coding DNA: TGTGCCAGCAGCCAAGACGAGCAGGGAACAGATACGCAGTATTTT. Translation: CASSQDEQGTDTQYF.

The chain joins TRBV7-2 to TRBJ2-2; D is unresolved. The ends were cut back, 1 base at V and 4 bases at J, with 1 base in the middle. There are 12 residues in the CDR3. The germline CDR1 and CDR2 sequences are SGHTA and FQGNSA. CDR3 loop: CASSLGTGELFF. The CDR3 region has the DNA TGTGCCAGCAGCTTAGGCACCGGGGAGCTGTTTTTT.

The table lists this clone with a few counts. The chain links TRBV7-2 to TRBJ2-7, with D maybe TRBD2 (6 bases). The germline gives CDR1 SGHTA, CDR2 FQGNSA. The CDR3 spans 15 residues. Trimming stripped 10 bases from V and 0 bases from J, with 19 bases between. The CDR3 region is CATQLSGHSSYEQYF. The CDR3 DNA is TGTGCCACCCAGCTTAGCGGACACAGCTCCTACGAGCAGTACTTC. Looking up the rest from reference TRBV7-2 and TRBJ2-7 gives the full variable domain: GAGVSQSPSNKVTEKGKDVELRCDPISGHTALYWYRQSLGQGLEFLIYFQGNSAPDKSGLPSDRFSAERTGGSVSTLTIQRTQQEDSAVYLCATQLSGHSSYEQYFGPGTRLTVT.